Detailed here is one T cell receptor beta chain. As yet, its antigen is unknown. Time point noted: sample taken at primary tumor resection. Donors were roughly 70 untreated early-stage non-small cell lung cancer patients. Whole RNA obtained from tumor, nontumor lung or frozen PBMC underwent sequencing without sorting. These data originate in a study of spatial heterogeneity in lung cancer. At the level of the study: Beta-chain sequences consistently outnumbered alpha-chain sequences in detection. The study, taken as a whole, reports: Tumor mutation counts were tracked by expanded intratumoral alpha and beta TCR counts.

This CDR3 is 15 amino acids long. V was clipped by 6 bases and J by 4 bases, with 13 bases between them. Germline CDR1 MGHDK, CDR2 SYGVNS. TCRdb re-analysed the 5' RACE reads in MiXCR, keeping a single row per CDR3 protein. The sample has more than 4,500 distinct CDR3 sequences; roughly 12% are singletons. The rearrangement uses TRBV25-1 and TRBJ1-6; D gene ambiguous. Source: lung tumor tissue, taken at surgery. The sequence was obtained from a male donor with early-stage non-small cell lung cancer. The CDR3, as DNA: TGTGCCAGCAGGGGGAGCGGCCTATATAATTCACCCCTCCACTTT. Residues: CASRGSGLYNSPLHF.